The 31 T cell receptor beta chains listed next were all sequenced from one sample in a study of radiotherapy plus CTLA-4 blockade in lung cancer. The protocol was immunoSEQ multiplex PCR, while the TCRdb copy is restricted to in-frame clones and leaves out a portion. The top ten hold 13% to 15% of the sample, which has roughly 35,000 clones, roughly 70% seen once. The sequencing used peripheral blood, collected from a patient treated with radiotherapy plus ipilimumab. All receptors derive from a human donor with non-small cell lung cancer that progressed on radiotherapy plus ipilimumab.

The chain recombines TRBV13 with TRBJ1-2, with 9 nucleotides matching TRBD1. CDR1 PRHDT and CDR2 FYEKMQ come from the germline V gene (reference sequence). With V trimmed by 5 bases and J by 4 bases, 5 bases remained unmatched. The CDR3 runs 14 residues. CDR3 loop: CASSTGTGSYGYTF. Written as DNA, the CDR3 is TGTGCCAGCAGCACTGGGACAGGGTCCTATGGCTACACCTTC.

The rearrangement joins TRBV7-2 to TRBJ2-7; a possible D gene is TRBD1 (6 bases). Trimming cost V 4 bases and J 2 bases, with 9 bases left between them. The CDR3 is 13 residues long. The germline gives CDR1 SGHTA, CDR2 FQGNSA. The CDR3 protein is CASSYRDAYEQYF. The CDR3 DNA sequence: TGTGCCAGCAGCTACAGGGACGCCTACGAGCAGTACTTC.

This clone has a handful of counts. The chain has TRBV15 and TRBJ1-4; 9 bases are a match to TRBD1. The V gene's germline CDR1 is LNHNV and CDR2 YYDKDF (reference sequence). The trim removed 0 bases at V and 7 bases at J, leaving 3 bases unmatched. The CDR3 length is 15 residues. The CDR3 here is CATSREWTGVEKLFF. The DNA for the CDR3 is TGTGCCACCAGCAGAGAGTGGACAGGGGTTGAAAAACTGTTTTTT.

This clone was counted only a few times. The rearrangement links TRBV6-5 to TRBJ2-7, with no clear D. The CDR3 has 13 amino acids. The germline gives CDR1 MNHEY, CDR2 SVGAGI. With 0 bases removed from V and 7 bases from J, the gap between germline ends came to 10 bases. As DNA, the CDR3 is TGTGCCAGCAGTTACTCGAACACGAGGGAGCAGTACTTC. This encodes CASSYSNTREQYF.

The chain uses TRBV28 and TRBJ1-5; weak D call: TRBD1 (5 bases). The germline gives CDR1 MDHEN, CDR2 SYDVKM. Trimming took 3 bases from V and 6 from J, leaving 12 bases between them. This CDR3 region has 14 residues. CDR3 residues: CASSFFGAGQPQHF. The CDR3 nucleotides read TGTGCCAGCAGTTTTTTCGGGGCAGGTCAGCCCCAGCATTTT.

The chain carries TRBV28 and TRBJ1-5; D is possibly TRBD1 (5 bases). There are 16 residues in the CDR3. The germline gives CDR1 MDHEN, CDR2 SYDVKM. Trimming shortened V by 4 bases and J by 5 bases, and 18 bases separated the two germline ends. The CDR3 DNA follows: TGTGCCAGCAGTTCGAAACCCCGGGGCCAAGATCAGCCCCAGCATTTT. Protein: CASSSKPRGQDQPQHF.

The chain combines TRBV28 with TRBJ2-1; 9 bases match TRBD1. The germline V gene has CDR1 MDHEN and CDR2 SYDVKM. V lost 6 bases, J lost 3 bases, and 9 bases stayed unmatched. The CDR3 is 16 amino acids. CDR3 bases: TGTGCCAGCAGAAAGACGGGGACAGGGATCTACAATGAGCAGTTCTTC. This codes for CASRKTGTGIYNEQFF.

The CDR3 spells CASSALGWETQYF. The CDR3 coding sequence is TGTGCCAGCAGTGCCCTGGGTTGGGAGACCCAGTACTTC. This chain joins TRBV2 and TRBJ2-5; D is ambiguous. The CDR3 has 13 residues. Per germline, CDR1 SNHLY and CDR2 FYNNEI. V was shortened by 4 bases and J by 5 bases, with 11 bases between the two germline ends.

The rearrangement links TRBV28 to TRBJ1-1; maybe TRBD1 (5 bases). The V and J ends lost 6 bases and 5 bases respectively, with 19 bases between them. The CDR3 has 15 amino acids. CDR1 and CDR2 from the germline V gene are MDHEN and SYDVKM. Here the CDR3 DNA reads TGTGCCAGCAGGACCCCGACAGACGTGGGGACTGAAGCTTTCTTT. As protein: CASRTPTDVGTEAFF. Drawing the rest from reference TRBV28 and TRBJ1-1, the complete variable domain is DVKVTQSSRYLVKRTGEKVFLECVQDMDHENMFWYRQDPGLGLRLIYFSYDVKMKEKGDIPEGYSVSREKKERFSLILESASTNQTSMYLCASRTPTDVGTEAFFGQGTRLTVV.

V usage is TRBV4-1 and J usage is TRBJ2-3; 7 bases are a match to TRBD1. Germline CDR1 reads MGHRA; CDR2 reads YSYEKL. CDR3 length: 16 residues. The V segment lost 2 bases and the J segment 0 bases; nucleotides outside the gene matches: 5. The chain's CDR3 is CASSQRTGSSTDTQYF. CDR3 in DNA: TGCGCCAGCAGCCAAAGGACAGGTTCTAGCACAGATACGCAGTATTTT.

This clone came up a few times. The rearrangement links TRBV4-1 to TRBJ2-1; TRBD1 might be the D (6 bases). This CDR3 is built from 13 residues. CDR1 and CDR2 (germline): MGHRA, YSYEKL. Trimming left V 1 base short and J 7 bases short, with 8 bases between. CDR3 DNA sequence: TGCGCCAGCAGCCAAGGGGGGACAAATGAGCAGTTCTTC. It codes for CASSQGGTNEQFF.

This chain uses TRBV11-1 with TRBJ2-1; 9 bases match TRBD2. V trimming: 5 bases; J trimming: 4 bases; junction bases outside the gene matches: 12. The length of the CDR3 is 17 residues. Germline values: CDR1 SGHAT, CDR2 FQDESV (reference sequence). The CDR3 reads CASSRRPGLAGYNEQFF. In DNA, the CDR3 is TGTGCCAGCAGCCGGCGACCGGGACTAGCAGGTTACAATGAGCAGTTCTTC.

This clone was counted only a few times. The rearrangement uses TRBV27 and TRBJ2-7, with a tentative D call TRBD1 (5 bases). Trimming left V 3 bases short and J 2 bases short, with 8 bases between. Germline V gives CDR1 MNHEY, CDR2 SMNVEV (reference sequence). The CDR3 contains 13 residues. The CDR3 loop reads CASSFQGPYEQYF. CDR3 nucleotides: TGTGCCAGCAGTTTCCAGGGCCCCTACGAGCAGTACTTC.

The chain links TRBV4-1 to TRBJ1-1; D ambiguous. The CDR3 has 14 amino acids. Germline loops: CDR1 MGHRA, CDR2 YSYEKL. Between the trimmed V and J ends, which lost 4 bases and 5 bases, there was a span of 14 bases. The CDR3 spells CASSLRDTLTEAFF. The CDR3 DNA sequence: TGCGCCAGCAGCCTCCGAGACACGTTGACTGAAGCTTTCTTT.

The V and J genes are TRBV9 and TRBJ2-1, with 12 nucleotides matching TRBD1. V lost 0 bases to trimming and J lost 12 bases; unmatched junction nucleotides: 7. Germline CDR1 and CDR2: SGDLS and YYNGEE. The CDR3 runs 15 residues. The CDR3 loop is CASSVEQGQGARQFF. CDR3 sequence (DNA): TGTGCCAGCAGCGTAGAGCAGGGACAGGGGGCTCGGCAGTTCTTC.

The CDR3 coding sequence is TGTGCCAGCAAGGGACAGGGGGCCAGTCAGCCCCAGCATTTT. Residues: CASKGQGASQPQHF. The V gene is TRBV2, the J gene TRBJ1-5, with TRBD1 matching over 12 bases. This CDR3 contains 14 residues. Germline assignment: CDR1 SNHLY and CDR2 FYNNEI. V was pared by 7 bases and J by 6 bases, with 4 bases of the junction left unmatched.

CDR3 loop: CASSLRREVAEQYF. The CDR3 DNA reads as TGTGCCAGCAGTTTGAGGCGGGAGGTCGCCGAGCAGTACTTC. The chain combines TRBV28 with TRBJ2-7; 8 nucleotides agree with TRBD2. The V gene end was trimmed by 3 bases and the J gene end by 6 bases; junction bases not matched to a gene: 7. Germline CDR1 MDHEN, CDR2 SYDVKM. The CDR3 extends over 14 amino acids.

This clone was observed once. The V gene is TRBV13, the J gene TRBJ1-2, with D tentatively TRBD1 (5 bases). The CDR3 has 15 residues. Trimming shortened V by 5 bases and J by 2 bases, and 15 bases separated the two germline ends. Germline CDR1 PRHDT, CDR2 FYEKMQ (reference sequence). As DNA, the CDR3 is TGTGCCAGCAGCCTTCTAGGGGTAGAAAACTATGGCTACACCTTC. It codes for CASSLLGVENYGYTF.

By share, this clone counts as medium-sized. This rearrangement joins TRBV7-9 to TRBJ2-7; 8 bases are shared with TRBD1. J lost 2 bases, V lost 2 bases, and 2 bases had no gene match. The CDR3 runs 14 residues. Germline values: CDR1 SEHNR, CDR2 FQNEAQ (reference sequence). CDR3 protein: CASSLMDRAYEQYF. The CDR3 nucleotides read TGTGCCAGCAGCTTAATGGACAGGGCCTACGAGCAGTACTTC.

The chain carries TRBV9 and TRBJ2-3; TRBD2 matches at 12 bases. Losses at the gene ends were 3 bases for V and 2 bases for J; bases not matched to a gene: 7. The CDR3 has 17 amino acids. Germline CDR1 and CDR2: SGDLS and YYNGEE. The CDR3 DNA follows: TGTGCCAGCAGCGAACTAGCGGGGGGATTCCTCACAGATACGCAGTATTTT. Its protein is CASSELAGGFLTDTQYF. The full variable domain, completed using reference TRBV9 and TRBJ2-3, is DSGVTQTPKHLITATGQRVTLRCSPRSGDLSVYWYQQSLDQGLQFLIQYYNGEERAKGNILERFSAQQFPDLHSELNLSSLELGDSALYFCASSELAGGFLTDTQYFGPGTRLTVL.

This clone has only a few counts. The chain links TRBV4-1 to TRBJ1-5; 8 bases are a match to TRBD1. V lost 2 bases and J lost 7; bases outside the gene matches: 10. The CDR3 loop spans 16 amino acids. CDR1 is MGHRA and CDR2 is YSYEKL in the germline V gene. CDR3 nucleotide sequence: TGCGCCAGCAGCCAATCCGCCGACAGGGGAAAACAGCCCCAGCATTTT. This codes for CASSQSADRGKQPQHF.

The chain's CDR3 is CASSSSGGGDTQYF. The CDR3 DNA sequence: TGTGCCAGCTCCTCCTCGGGCGGCGGGGATACGCAGTATTTT. The chain links TRBV9 to TRBJ2-3, with D possibly being TRBD2 (5 bases). From germline, CDR1 is SGDLS and CDR2 YYNGEE. CDR3 length equals 14 residues. Trimming shortened V by 7 bases and J by 6 bases, and 18 bases separated the two germline ends.

This clone was recorded a few times. The genes are TRBV2 and TRBJ1-2, with 8 bases that match TRBD1. CDR1 SNHLY and CDR2 FYNNEI come from the germline V gene. The V gene end was trimmed by 4 bases and the J gene end by 2 bases; junction bases not matched to a gene: 6. The CDR3 runs to 15 residues. CDR3 loop: CASSGPRQGNYGYTF. As DNA, the CDR3 is TGTGCCAGCAGTGGGCCCAGACAGGGGAACTATGGCTACACCTTC.

The sample holds a few counts of this clone. The chain couples TRBV18 to TRBJ2-3; possible D gene TRBD2, 5 bases. Germline V gene lookup returns CDR1 KGHSH and CDR2 LQKENI. V was cut by 6 bases and J by 4 bases, with 14 bases left in between. This CDR3 comprises 14 residues. CDR3 nucleotides: TGTGCCAGCTCTCCGAGTGACGGGGCAGATACGCAGTATTTT. This translates into CASSPSDGADTQYF.

V and J are TRBV11-1 and TRBJ1-2, with 7 bases identical to TRBD1. The CDR3 runs 12 residues. Germline CDR1 and CDR2: SGHAT and FQDESV (reference sequence). Unmatched junction bases numbered 10, after V lost 5 bases and J lost 13 bases. CDR3 loop: CASSRLDRAITF. Written as DNA, the CDR3 is TGTGCCAGCAGCCGCCTCGACAGGGCGATCACCTTC.

This clone was counted between two and nine times. The chain recombines TRBV9 with TRBJ2-7; D possibly corresponds to TRBD1 (6 bases). V was pared by 4 bases and J by 1 base, with 9 bases between. The CDR3 is made up of 13 amino acids. Germline CDR1 is SGDLS and CDR2 is YYNGEE. The CDR3 DNA sequence: TGTGCCAGCAGCCCGGGACAATCCTACGAGCAGTACTTC. Translating it yields CASSPGQSYEQYF.

The rearrangement joins TRBV10-3 to TRBJ1-2; 8 bases fit TRBD1. There are 15 residues in the CDR3. In germline, CDR1 is ENHRY, CDR2 SYGVKD. J lost 5 bases, V lost 8 bases, and 13 bases had no gene match. This CDR3 is CAIQKATGDRYGYTF. The CDR3, as DNA: TGTGCCATCCAGAAGGCGACAGGGGATCGGTATGGCTACACCTTC.

On this clone itself: Distinct nucleotide sequences in the sample also encode this CDR3. The chain links TRBV19 to TRBJ1-5; D not certain. The CDR3 is made up of 16 amino acids. V lost 5 bases and J lost 1, with 15 bases in between. Germline V gives CDR1 LNHDA, CDR2 SQIVND (reference sequence). CDR3: CASSPYDGSSNQPQHF. The DNA of the CDR3 is TGTGCCAGTAGTCCCTATGATGGGAGCAGCAATCAGCCCCAGCATTTT.

CDR3 protein: CASLLGSNQPQHF. Written as DNA, the CDR3 is TGTGCCAGTCTCCTCGGTAGCAATCAGCCCCAGCATTTT. This chain joins TRBV7-2 and TRBJ1-5, with D unresolved. Trimming cost V 9 bases and J 0 bases, with 9 bases left between them. Germline CDR1 is SGHTA and CDR2 is FQGNSA. The CDR3 runs to 13 residues.

This clone was counted only a few times. This chain connects TRBV19 to TRBJ1-5; maybe TRBD1 (5 bases). CDR3 size: 14 residues. Germline values: CDR1 LNHDA, CDR2 SQIVND (reference sequence). Trimming stripped 0 bases from V and 7 bases from J, with 10 bases between. The CDR3 is CASSIDGGGQPQHF. The DNA for the CDR3 is TGTGCCAGTAGTATAGATGGGGGAGGACAGCCCCAGCATTTT.

This clone was found a few times. This chain links TRBV5-4 with TRBJ1-3; tentative D call: TRBD1 (5 bases). The germline CDR1 and CDR2 sequences are SGHNT and YYREEE (reference sequence). CDR3 length: 15 residues. Trimming left V 4 bases short and J 3 bases short, with 14 bases between. CDR3 in amino acids: CASSPGREHGNTIYF. The CDR3, as DNA: TGTGCCAGCAGCCCGGGACGGGAACATGGAAACACCATATATTTT. The whole variable domain, remainder taken from reference TRBV5-4 and TRBJ1-3, is ETGVTQSPTHLIKTRGQQVTLRCSSQSGHNTVSWYQQALGQGPQFIFQYYREEENGRGNFPPRFSGLQFPNYSSELNVNALELDDSALYLCASSPGREHGNTIYFGEGSWLTVV.